The clone carrying this T cell receptor (beta chain) came up a few times. What it recognizes is unknown. The data stem from a study of blood T cells in healthy people across ages. Study as a whole: Capturing about one barcoded beta molecule per two T cells was achieved by template switching.

A second PCR, run for roughly 7 to 12 cycles, used a sample-barcoded 5' primer plus a J-beta primer mix. Every cDNA molecule bore a tag from a template-switch adaptor containing 12 random nucleotides. Every sample produced at least 3 million CDR3-containing paired-end reads. TCRdb redid the calling of the 5' RACE reads with MiXCR, one entry per CDR3 protein. In the table there are under 800,000 distinct CDR3 sequences, around 21% of which are singletons. Looked up from germline, CDR1 is SGDLS and CDR2 is YYNGEE. The CDR3 is made up of 17 amino acids. Trimming removed 4 bases from V and 3 bases from J; junction bases left unmatched: 11. Study observations and caveats: Strong correlation existed between TCR beta diversity and naive T cell percentage.

The receptor's source is a man aged 65-85 years in good health. The J gene is TRBJ2-1, the V gene TRBV9; 9 nucleotides align to TRBD2. Sequencing was performed on blood. CDR3: CASSPRSGGRVYNEQFF. CDR3 DNA sequence: TGTGCCAGCAGCCCGAGAAGTGGCGGGAGGGTCTACAATGAGCAGTTCTTC.